Presented here are 10 T cell receptor beta chains from one specimen sequenced in a study of blood T cell repertoires in COVID-19. TCRdb keeps only in-frame clones here, not all; method: immunoSEQ multiplex PCR. The sample has about 130,000 clones, approximately 82% seen once. The sequenced sample was peripheral blood. The receptors stem from a man aged 40-50 years with active or convalescent COVID-19.

The chain has TRBV18 and TRBJ1-1; the D gene is possibly TRBD1 (6 bases). This CDR3 has 16 amino acids. Germline V gene lookup returns CDR1 KGHSH and CDR2 LQKENI. The ends were cut back, 2 bases at V and 2 bases at J, with 15 bases in the middle. This CDR3 reads CASSPGGGRLNTEAFF. The CDR3 DNA is TGTGCCAGCTCACCAGGGGGGGGGCGGCTAAACACTGAAGCTTTCTTT.

The gene calls are TRBV7-9 and TRBJ1-5; TRBD1 is a possible D gene (5 bases). Germline loops: CDR1 SEHNR, CDR2 FQNEAQ (reference sequence). This CDR3 is built from 15 residues. The V end lost 2 bases, the J end lost 2 bases, and 10 bases lay between the germline ends. The CDR3: CASSLRKGGNQPQHF. The CDR3, as DNA: TGTGCCAGCAGCTTAAGGAAAGGGGGCAATCAGCCCCAGCATTTT.

The chain employs TRBV19 and TRBJ1-5; 8 bases fit TRBD1. The CDR3 has 13 residues. Germline V lookup: CDR1 LNHDA, CDR2 SQIVND (reference sequence). The V gene end was trimmed by 5 bases and the J gene end by 6 bases; junction bases not matched to a gene: 3. The CDR3 bases are TGTGCCAGTAGTCAGGGGGCCGGTCAGCCCCAGCATTTT. Translated: CASSQGAGQPQHF. The whole variable domain, filled in from reference TRBV19 and TRBJ1-5, reads DGGITQSPKYLFRKEGQNVTLSCEQNLNHDAMYWYRQDPGQGLRLIYYSQIVNDFQKGDIAEGYSVSREKKESFPLTVTSAQKNPTAFYLCASSQGAGQPQHFGDGTRLSIL.

The V gene is TRBV4-1, the J gene TRBJ2-6; 7 bases line up with TRBD2. V dropped 0 bases and J dropped 0; count of bases not matched to a gene: 8. This CDR3 comprises 19 residues. CDR1 and CDR2 (germline): MGHRA, YSYEKL. The CDR3 protein is CASSQDRREGSSGANVLTF. The CDR3 nucleotides are TGCGCCAGCAGCCAAGATCGTAGGGAGGGGAGCTCTGGGGCCAACGTCCTGACTTTC.

The genes are TRBV4-3 and TRBJ1-6; D is undetermined. The CDR3 totals 16 residues. Germline lookup yields CDR1 LGHNA and CDR2 YSLEER. The ends were cut back, 0 bases at V and 7 bases at J, with 13 bases in the middle. The CDR3 reads CASSQESGSRNSPLHF. DNA of the CDR3: TGCGCCAGCAGCCAAGAGAGTGGGAGCAGAAATTCACCCCTCCACTTT.

This chain joins TRBV27 and TRBJ2-7; no clear D gene. Trimming shortened V by 5 bases and J by 7 bases, and 24 bases separated the two germline ends. The CDR3 runs 16 residues. CDR1 and CDR2 (germline): MNHEY, SMNVEV (reference sequence). In nucleotides, the CDR3 is TGTGCCAGCAGTCCCCCCGACCGTTATAGCCTACGGGAGCAGTACTTC. Amino acid sequence: CASSPPDRYSLREQYF.

This chain connects TRBV5-7 to TRBJ2-7; D possibly corresponds to TRBD1 (6 bases). TRBV5-7 is designated an ORF whose function remains uncertain. The CDR3 runs 16 residues. V shed 5 bases and J shed 3 bases, with 21 bases lying between them. CDR3 bases: TGTGCCAGCAGGGTCCCTGCGACAGGTTGCTACTACGAGCAGTACTTC. Translation gives CASRVPATGCYYEQYF.

The chain recombines TRBV2 with TRBJ1-1; the D is unclear. The CDR3 covers 14 residues. CDR1 and CDR2 (germline): SNHLY, FYNNEI. Trimming stripped 4 bases from V and 6 bases from J, with 15 bases between. CDR3 amino acids: CASSVEAPAAEAFF. The CDR3 DNA reads TGTGCCAGCAGTGTTGAGGCCCCGGCAGCTGAAGCTTTCTTT.

V is TRBV7-9 and J is TRBJ1-6; D gene uncertain. Germline CDR1 SEHNR, CDR2 FQNEAQ (reference sequence). The CDR3 is 12 amino acids. The ends were cut back, 4 bases at V and 9 bases at J, with 7 bases in the middle. The chain's CDR3 is CASSSSFSPLHF. As DNA, the CDR3 is TGTGCCAGCAGCTCTAGCTTTTCACCCCTCCACTTT. The full variable domain, with the rest looked up from reference TRBV7-9 and TRBJ1-6, is DTGVSQNPRHKITKRGQNVTFRCDPISEHNRLYWYRQTLGQGPEFLTYFQNEAQLEKSRLLSDRFSAERPKGSFSTLEIQRTEQGDSAMYLCASSSSFSPLHFGNGTRLTVT.

V is TRBV7-9 and J is TRBJ1-2; D is unclear. Germline-derived CDR1 and CDR2 are SEHNR and FQNEAQ (reference sequence). The germline V and J ends were trimmed by 4 bases and 0 bases, with 12 bases remaining between them. There are 15 residues in the CDR3. The CDR3 region has the DNA TGTGCCAGCAGCTACTACACGGATACTAACTATGGCTACACCTTC. Amino acid sequence: CASSYYTDTNYGYTF.